In its sample, the clone carrying this T cell receptor beta chain was seen a few times. Its target is not known. This sample stems from a study of cytomegalovirus exposure and HLA in healthy donors. V lost 0 bases, J lost 7 bases, and 10 bases stayed unmatched. Germline CDR1 and CDR2: LGHNA and YSLEER. The CDR3 covers 18 residues. This PCR relied on a set of 60 Vbeta primers and 13 Jbeta primers. Authors' data handling: Unique TCR beta chains totaled some 80 million in a later count, with roughly 12 million of them shared. Clones were read by immunoSEQ multiplex PCR, and TCRdb kept only the in-frame ones, dropping some. V and J calls and clone size are those listed in that table; D and trimming were worked out from the DNA. Of approximately 200,000 clones in the sample, 80% to 85% were seen once. General study findings and limits: A later analysis found common viral pathogens apparently linked to several of the most significant clusters.

This clonotype originated in a woman under 30 in good health and CMV-seropositive. The J gene is TRBJ1-4, the V gene TRBV4-3; 11 bases line up with TRBD1. Input material: PBMCs. CDR3 DNA sequence: TGCGCCAGCAGCCAAGATTCGGACAGGGGGCGCGGTGGTGAAAAACTGTTTTTT. Protein: CASSQDSDRGRGGEKLFF.